This TCR beta chain emerged from a study of cytomegalovirus exposure and HLA in healthy donors. The PCR used 60 Vbeta and 13 Jbeta primers. Sequenced by immunoSEQ multiplex PCR; TCRdb stores in-frame clones only, minus some. This sample has roughly 150,000 clones, with just under 70% found just once. Study-wide points: CMV serostatus stood as the only immune exposure information on hand. Prediction of most subjects' HLA-A and HLA-B alleles by TCR beta sequences was reportedly accurate. Association of a missense DCLRE1C variant with TCR beta V- and J-gene trimming was reported in a later analysis. The analysis excluded some indistinguishable V segments, including TRBV6-2 and TRBV6-3.

CDR3 length equals 13 residues. The V end was cut by 4 bases, the J end by 7 bases, with 14 bases between. CDR1 and CDR2 from the germline V gene are SGHTA and FQGTGA. This clone was observed a handful of times. The antigen remains undetermined. V is TRBV7-3 and J is TRBJ2-7, with D unclear. Sequencing was carried out using PBMCs. This clonotype was sampled from a man in his 60s in good health and CMV-seronegative. CDR3 protein: CASSSPGSEEQYF. Written as DNA, the CDR3 is TGTGCCAGCAGCTCCCCCGGGTCTGAGGAGCAGTACTTC.